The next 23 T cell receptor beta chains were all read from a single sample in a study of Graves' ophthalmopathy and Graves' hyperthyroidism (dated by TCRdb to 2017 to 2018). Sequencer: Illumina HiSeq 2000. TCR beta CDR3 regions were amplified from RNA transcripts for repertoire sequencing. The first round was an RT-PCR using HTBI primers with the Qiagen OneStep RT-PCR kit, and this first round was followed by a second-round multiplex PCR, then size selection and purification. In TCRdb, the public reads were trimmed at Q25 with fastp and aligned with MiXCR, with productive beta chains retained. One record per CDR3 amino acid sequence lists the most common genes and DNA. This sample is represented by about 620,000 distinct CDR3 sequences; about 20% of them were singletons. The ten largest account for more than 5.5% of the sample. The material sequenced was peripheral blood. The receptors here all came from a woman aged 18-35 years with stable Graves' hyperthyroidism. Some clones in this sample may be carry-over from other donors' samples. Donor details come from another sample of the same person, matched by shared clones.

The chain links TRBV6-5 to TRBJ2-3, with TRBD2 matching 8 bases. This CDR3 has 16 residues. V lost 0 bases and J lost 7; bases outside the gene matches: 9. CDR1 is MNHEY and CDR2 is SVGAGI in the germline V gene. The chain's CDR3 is CASSYSIRGGAYTQYF. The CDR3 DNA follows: TGTGCCAGCAGTTACTCTATACGGGGGGGTGCATATACGCAGTATTTT.

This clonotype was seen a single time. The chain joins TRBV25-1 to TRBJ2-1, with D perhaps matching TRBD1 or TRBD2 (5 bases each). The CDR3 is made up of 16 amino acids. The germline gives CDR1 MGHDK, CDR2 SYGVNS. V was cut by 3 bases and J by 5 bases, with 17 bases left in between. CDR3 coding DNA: TGTGCCAGCAGTGAGGGAGAGGGGAAGGTGGACAATGAGCAGTTCTTC. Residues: CASSEGEGKVDNEQFF.

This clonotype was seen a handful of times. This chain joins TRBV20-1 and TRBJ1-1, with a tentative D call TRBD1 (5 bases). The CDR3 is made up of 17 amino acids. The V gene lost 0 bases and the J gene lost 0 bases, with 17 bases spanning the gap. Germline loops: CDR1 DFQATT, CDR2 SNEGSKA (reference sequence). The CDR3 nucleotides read TGCAGTGCTAGAGATCGCCAGGGAAGGAGGATGAACACTGAAGCTTTCTTT. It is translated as CSARDRQGRRMNTEAFF.

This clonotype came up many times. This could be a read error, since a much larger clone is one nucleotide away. The CDR3 DNA sequence: TGTGCCAGCGGCCTGAGGGGGGGCACTGAAGCTTTCTTT. It translates to CASGLRGGTEAFF. This chain links TRBV12-3 or TRBV12-4 with TRBJ1-1; maybe TRBD1 (6 bases). This CDR3 is built from 13 residues. With 8 bases removed from V and 4 bases from J, the gap between germline ends came to 14 bases.

CDR3 sequence (DNA): TGTGCCAGCAGGTCACAACAGGGGACCTATGGCTACACCTTC. Its translation is CASRSQQGTYGYTF. This rearrangement joins TRBV28 to TRBJ1-2; 7 bases align to TRBD1. Trimming removed 6 bases from V and 4 bases from J; junction bases left unmatched: 8. CDR1 MDHEN and CDR2 SYDVKM come from the germline V gene. This CDR3 comprises 14 residues.

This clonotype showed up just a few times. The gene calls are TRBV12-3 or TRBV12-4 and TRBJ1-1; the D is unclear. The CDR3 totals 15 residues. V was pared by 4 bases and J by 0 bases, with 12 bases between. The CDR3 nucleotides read TGTGCCAGCAGTTCATATGGACGGATGAACACTGAAGCTTTCTTT. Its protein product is CASSSYGRMNTEAFF.

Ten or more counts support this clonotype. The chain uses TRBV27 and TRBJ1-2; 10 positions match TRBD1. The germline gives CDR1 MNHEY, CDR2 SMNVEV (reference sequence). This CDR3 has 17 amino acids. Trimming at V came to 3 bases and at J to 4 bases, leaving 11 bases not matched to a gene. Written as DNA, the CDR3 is TGTGCCAGCAGTTTCGGGGGACAGGGGCCAGATCTCTATGGCTACACCTTC. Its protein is CASSFGGQGPDLYGYTF.

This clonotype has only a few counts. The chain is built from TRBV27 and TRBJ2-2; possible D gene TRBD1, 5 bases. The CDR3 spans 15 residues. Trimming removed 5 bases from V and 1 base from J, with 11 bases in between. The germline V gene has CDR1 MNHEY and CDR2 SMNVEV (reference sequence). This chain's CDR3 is CASSPRGKNTGELFF. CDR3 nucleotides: TGTGCCAGCAGTCCTAGGGGCAAGAACACCGGGGAGCTGTTTTTT.

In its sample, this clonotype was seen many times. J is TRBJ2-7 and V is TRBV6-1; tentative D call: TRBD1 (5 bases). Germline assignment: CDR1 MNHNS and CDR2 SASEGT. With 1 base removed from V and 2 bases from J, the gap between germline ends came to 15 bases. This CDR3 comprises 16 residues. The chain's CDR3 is CASSEGVWAGTYEQYF. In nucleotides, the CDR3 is TGTGCCAGCAGTGAAGGAGTTTGGGCAGGGACCTACGAGCAGTACTTC.

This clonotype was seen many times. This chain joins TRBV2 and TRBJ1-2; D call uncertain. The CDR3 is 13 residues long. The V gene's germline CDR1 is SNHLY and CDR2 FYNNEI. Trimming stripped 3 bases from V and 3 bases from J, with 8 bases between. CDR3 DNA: TGTGCCAGCAGTGAGGAACCAGACTATGGCTACACCTTC. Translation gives CASSEEPDYGYTF.

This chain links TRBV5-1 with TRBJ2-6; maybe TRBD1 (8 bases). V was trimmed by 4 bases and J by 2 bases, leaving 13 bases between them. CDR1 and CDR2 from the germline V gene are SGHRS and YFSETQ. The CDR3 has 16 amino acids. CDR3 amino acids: CASSRTGGAGANVLTF. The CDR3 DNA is TGCGCCAGCAGCCGCACAGGGGGGGCTGGGGCCAACGTCCTGACTTTC.

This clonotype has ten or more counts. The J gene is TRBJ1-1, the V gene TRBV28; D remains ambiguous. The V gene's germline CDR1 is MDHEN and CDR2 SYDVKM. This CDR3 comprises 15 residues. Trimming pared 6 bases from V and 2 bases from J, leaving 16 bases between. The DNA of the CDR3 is TGTGCCAGCAGCCGATTCTGGCAGAAAAACACTGAAGCTTTCTTT. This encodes CASSRFWQKNTEAFF.

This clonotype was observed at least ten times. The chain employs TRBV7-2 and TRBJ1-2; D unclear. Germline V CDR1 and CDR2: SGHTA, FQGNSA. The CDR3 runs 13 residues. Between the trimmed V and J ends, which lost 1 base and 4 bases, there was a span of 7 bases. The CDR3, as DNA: TGTGCCAGCAGCTTAGTAGGATTCTATGGCTACACCTTC. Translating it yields CASSLVGFYGYTF.

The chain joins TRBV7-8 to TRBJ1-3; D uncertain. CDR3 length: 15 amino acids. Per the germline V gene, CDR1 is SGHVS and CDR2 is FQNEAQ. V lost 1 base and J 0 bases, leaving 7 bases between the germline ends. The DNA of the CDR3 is TGTGCCAGCAGCTTAGTGACTGGCTCTGGAAACACCATATATTTT. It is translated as CASSLVTGSGNTIYF.

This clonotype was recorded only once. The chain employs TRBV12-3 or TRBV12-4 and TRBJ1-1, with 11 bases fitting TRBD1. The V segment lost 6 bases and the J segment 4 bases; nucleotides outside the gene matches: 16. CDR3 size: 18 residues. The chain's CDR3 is CASSQGQGGPGFATEAFF. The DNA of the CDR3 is TGTGCCAGCAGCCAGGGACAGGGGGGTCCCGGGTTTGCCACTGAAGCTTTCTTT.

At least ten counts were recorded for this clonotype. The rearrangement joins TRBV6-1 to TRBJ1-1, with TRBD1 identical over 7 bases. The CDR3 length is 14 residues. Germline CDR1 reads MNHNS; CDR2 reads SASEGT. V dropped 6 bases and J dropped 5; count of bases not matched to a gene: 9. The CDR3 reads CASRGTTGWTEAFF. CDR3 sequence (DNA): TGTGCCAGCAGGGGAACGACAGGGTGGACTGAAGCTTTCTTT.

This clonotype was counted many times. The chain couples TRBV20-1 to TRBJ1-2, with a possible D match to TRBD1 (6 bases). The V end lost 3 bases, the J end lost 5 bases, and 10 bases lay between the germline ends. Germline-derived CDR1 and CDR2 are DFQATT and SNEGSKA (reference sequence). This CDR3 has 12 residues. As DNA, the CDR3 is TGCAGTGCTAGTAAGGGGGGGTATGGCTACACCTTC. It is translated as CSASKGGYGYTF.

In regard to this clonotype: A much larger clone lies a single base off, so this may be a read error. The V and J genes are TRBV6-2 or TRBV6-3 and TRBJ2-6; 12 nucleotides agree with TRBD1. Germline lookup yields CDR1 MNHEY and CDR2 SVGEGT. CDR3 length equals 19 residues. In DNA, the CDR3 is TGTGCCAGCACCCCACAACCCGGGACAGGGGGCTCTGGGGCCAACGTCCAGACTTTC. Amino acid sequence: CASTPQPGTGGSGANVQTF.

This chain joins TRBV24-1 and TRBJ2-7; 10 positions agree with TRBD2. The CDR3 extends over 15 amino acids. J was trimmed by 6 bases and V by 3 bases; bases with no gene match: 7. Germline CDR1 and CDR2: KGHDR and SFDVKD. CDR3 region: CATSDPRTSGFEQYF. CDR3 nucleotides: TGTGCCACCAGTGATCCACGGACTAGCGGCTTCGAGCAGTACTTC.

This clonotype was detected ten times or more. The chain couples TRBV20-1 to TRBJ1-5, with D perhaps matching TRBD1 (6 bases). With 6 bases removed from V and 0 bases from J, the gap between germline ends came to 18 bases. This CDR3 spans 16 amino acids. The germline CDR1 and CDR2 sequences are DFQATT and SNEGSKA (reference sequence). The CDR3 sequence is CSARGHPLNSNQPQHF. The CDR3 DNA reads TGCAGTGCCAGGGGACACCCCCTGAATAGCAATCAGCCCCAGCATTTT.

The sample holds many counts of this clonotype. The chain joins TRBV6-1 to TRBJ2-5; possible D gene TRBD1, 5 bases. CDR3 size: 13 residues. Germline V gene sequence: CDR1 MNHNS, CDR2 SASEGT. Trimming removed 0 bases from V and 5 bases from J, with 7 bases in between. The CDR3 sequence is CASSEAGRETQYF. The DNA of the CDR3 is TGTGCCAGCAGTGAAGCGGGGCGCGAGACCCAGTACTTC.

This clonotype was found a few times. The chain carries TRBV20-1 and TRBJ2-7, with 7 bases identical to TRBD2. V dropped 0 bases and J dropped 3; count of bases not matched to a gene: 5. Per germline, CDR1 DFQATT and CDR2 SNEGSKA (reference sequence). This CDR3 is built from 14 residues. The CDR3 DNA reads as TGCAGTGCTAGAGATCTAGCGGAAAACTACGAGCAGTACTTC. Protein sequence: CSARDLAENYEQYF.

DNA for the CDR3: TGTGCCAGCAGTTTCCCTAGCGGGGGGGCCTACGAGACCCAGTACTTC. This codes for CASSFPSGGAYETQYF. The rearrangement joins TRBV6-5 to TRBJ2-5; 12 bases line up with TRBD2. The junction had 8 bases not matched to a gene; V was cut back by 4 bases and J by 5 bases. Germline V gene lookup returns CDR1 MNHEY and CDR2 SVGAGI. The CDR3 sequence is 16 residues long.